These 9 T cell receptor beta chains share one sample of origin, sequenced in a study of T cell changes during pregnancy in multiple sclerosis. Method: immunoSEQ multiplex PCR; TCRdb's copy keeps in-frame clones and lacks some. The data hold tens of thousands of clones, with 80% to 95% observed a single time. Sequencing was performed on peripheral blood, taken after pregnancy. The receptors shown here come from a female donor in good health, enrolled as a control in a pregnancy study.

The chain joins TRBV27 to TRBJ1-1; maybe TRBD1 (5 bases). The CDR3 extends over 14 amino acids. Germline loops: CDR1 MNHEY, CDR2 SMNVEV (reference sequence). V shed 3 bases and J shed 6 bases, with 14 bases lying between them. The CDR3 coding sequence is TGTGCCAGCAGTTTGGAGGGGTACCTCTCTGAAGCTTTCTTT. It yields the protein CASSLEGYLSEAFF.

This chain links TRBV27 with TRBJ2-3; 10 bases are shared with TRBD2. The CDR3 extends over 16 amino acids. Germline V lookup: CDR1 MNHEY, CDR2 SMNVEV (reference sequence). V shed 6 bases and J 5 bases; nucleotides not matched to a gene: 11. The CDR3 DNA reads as TGTGCCAGCAGGCAATCTAGCGGGGGCTGGATAGATACGCAGTATTTT. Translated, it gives CASRQSSGGWIDTQYF.

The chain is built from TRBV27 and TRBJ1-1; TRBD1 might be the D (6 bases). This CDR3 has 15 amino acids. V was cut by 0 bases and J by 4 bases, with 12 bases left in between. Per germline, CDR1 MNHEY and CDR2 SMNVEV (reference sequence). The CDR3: CASSLSSGVGTEAFF. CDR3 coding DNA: TGTGCCAGCAGTTTATCGTCAGGGGTAGGCACTGAAGCTTTCTTT.

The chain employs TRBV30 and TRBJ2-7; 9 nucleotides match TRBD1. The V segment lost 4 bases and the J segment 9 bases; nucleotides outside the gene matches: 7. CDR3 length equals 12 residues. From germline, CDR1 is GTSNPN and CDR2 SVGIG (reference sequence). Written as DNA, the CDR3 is TGTGCCTGGAACAGGGGGCCAAATGCGCAGTACTTC. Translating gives CAWNRGPNAQYF.

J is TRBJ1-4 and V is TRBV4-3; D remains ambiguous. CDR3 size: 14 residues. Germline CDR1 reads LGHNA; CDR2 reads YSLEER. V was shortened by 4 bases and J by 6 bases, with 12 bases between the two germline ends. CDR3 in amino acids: CASSPRREDEKLFF. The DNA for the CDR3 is TGCGCCAGCAGCCCGCGAAGGGAGGATGAAAAACTGTTTTTT.

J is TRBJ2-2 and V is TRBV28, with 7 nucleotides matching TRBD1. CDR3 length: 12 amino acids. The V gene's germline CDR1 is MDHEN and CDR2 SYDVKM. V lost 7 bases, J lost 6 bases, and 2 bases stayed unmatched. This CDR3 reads CASKTGSGELFF. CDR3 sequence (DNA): TGTGCCAGCAAGACAGGGTCCGGGGAGCTGTTTTTT.

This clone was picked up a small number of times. The CDR3 coding sequence is TGTGCCAGCAGTGGATACAGGGGGTTACAGACCCAGTACTTC. Its protein product is CASSGYRGLQTQYF. V gene TRBV2 combines with J gene TRBJ2-5; 8 bases map to TRBD1. Germline V lookup: CDR1 SNHLY, CDR2 FYNNEI. There are 14 residues in the CDR3. J lost 6 bases, V lost 4 bases, and 7 bases had no gene match. The full variable domain, with the rest looked up from reference TRBV2 and TRBJ2-5, is EPEVTQTPSHQVTQMGQEVILRCVPISNHLYFYWYRQILGQKVEFLVSFYNNEISEKSEIFDDQFSVERPDGSNFTLKIRSTKLEDSAMYFCASSGYRGLQTQYFGPGTRLLVL.

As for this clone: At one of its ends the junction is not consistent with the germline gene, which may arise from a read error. The CDR3 coding sequence is TGTGCCAGTAGTCCGGCCGGGACAGGACCTGGGAACACCATATATTTT. Its translation is CASSPAGTGPGNTIYF. V gene TRBV19 combines with J gene TRBJ1-3, with 8 nucleotides matching TRBD1. Germline lookup yields CDR1 LNHDA and CDR2 SQIVND (reference sequence). The CDR3 extends over 16 amino acids.

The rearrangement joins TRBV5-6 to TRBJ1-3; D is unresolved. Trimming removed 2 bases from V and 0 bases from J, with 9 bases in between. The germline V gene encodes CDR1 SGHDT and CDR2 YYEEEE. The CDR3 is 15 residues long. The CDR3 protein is CASSFKSYSGNTIYF. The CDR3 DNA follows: TGTGCCAGCAGCTTTAAGTCCTACTCTGGAAACACCATATATTTT.